This TCR beta chain was retrieved from a study of cytomegalovirus exposure and HLA in healthy donors. Both 60 Vbeta primers and 13 Jbeta primers went into the PCR. The repertoire was sequenced with immunoSEQ multiplex PCR; TCRdb's copy has only in-frame clones and lacks some. There are around 140,000 clones in the sample; roughly 74% occur only once, and 2% to 3% lies in the top ten. The CDR3 is 16 residues long. Germline-derived CDR1 and CDR2 are SGHDT and YYEEEE. The V and J ends lost 1 base and 5 bases respectively, with 17 bases between them. This clone was counted only a few times. The chain carries TRBV5-6 and TRBJ2-3; D might be TRBD1 (5 bases). Sample: PBMCs. The clonotype comes from a woman younger than 35 in good health and CMV-seropositive. The CDR3 DNA reads TGTGCCAGCAGCTTGTTGTCCCTTGGGGCCCTAGATACGCAGTATTTT. It translates to CASSLLSLGALDTQYF. The whole variable domain, remainder taken from reference TRBV5-6 and TRBJ2-3, is DAGVTQSPTHLIKTRGQQVTLRCSPKSGHDTVSWYQQALGQGPQFIFQYYEEEERQRGNFPDRFSGHQFPNYSSELNVNALLLGDSALYLCASSLLSLGALDTQYFGPGTRLTVL.